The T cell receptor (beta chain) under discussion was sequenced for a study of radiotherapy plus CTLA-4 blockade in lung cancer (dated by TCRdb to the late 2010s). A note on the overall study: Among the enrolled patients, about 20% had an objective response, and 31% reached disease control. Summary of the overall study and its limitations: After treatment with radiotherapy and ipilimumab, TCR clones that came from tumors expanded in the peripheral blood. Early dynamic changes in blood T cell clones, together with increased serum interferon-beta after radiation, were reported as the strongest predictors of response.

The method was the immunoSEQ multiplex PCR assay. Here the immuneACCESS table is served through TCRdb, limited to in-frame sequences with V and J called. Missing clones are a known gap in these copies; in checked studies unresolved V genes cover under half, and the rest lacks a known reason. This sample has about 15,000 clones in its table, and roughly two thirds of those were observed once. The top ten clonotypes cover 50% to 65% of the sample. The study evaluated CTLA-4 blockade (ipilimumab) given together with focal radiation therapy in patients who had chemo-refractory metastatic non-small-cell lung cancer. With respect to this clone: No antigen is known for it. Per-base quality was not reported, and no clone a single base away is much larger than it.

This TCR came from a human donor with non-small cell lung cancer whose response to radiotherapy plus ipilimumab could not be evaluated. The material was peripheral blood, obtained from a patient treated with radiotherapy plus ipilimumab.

The DNA sequence is as follows: TGTGCCAGTAGTATCCCCGGGGGGGGTAGCTATGGCTACACCTTC. This sequence encodes CASSIPGGGSYGYTF. The chain is encoded by TRBV19 joined to TRBJ1-2; 5 matching bases give a weak D call of TRBD1. The CDR3 holds 15 amino acids from the cysteine to the phenylalanine. Of all the DNA, just the CDR3 is kept, 45 bases in frame from base 1. V is pared back by 3 bases and J by 4 bases, with 15 bases lying between the germline termini. CDR1 LNHDA and CDR2 SQIVND are derived from the germline V gene (reference sequence).